Below are 8 T cell receptor beta chains sequenced from a single sample in a study of T cell clonality in common variable immunodeficiency. Method: immunoSEQ multiplex PCR; TCRdb's copy keeps in-frame clones and lacks some. There are around 81,000 clones in the sample, none observed a single time. The sequencing sample was made of peripheral blood mononuclear cells. These TCRs come from a person aged 18 to 75 in good health.

This clone was counted many times. The CDR3 end lies 3 residues beyond the end of the read and is filled in from the germline J gene. This chain joins TRBV6-2 or TRBV6-3 and TRBJ2-2; perhaps TRBD2 as D (6 bases). Germline values: CDR1 MNHEY, CDR2 SVGEGT. The germline V and J ends were trimmed by 7 bases and 0 bases, with 15 bases remaining between them. CDR3 size: 16 residues. The CDR3 is CASTSGGSPNTGELFF. The CDR3 DNA, read in part, is TGTGCCAGCACCTCTGGGGGGTCCCCGAACACCGGGGAG.

This clone was observed at least ten times. Read sequence stops 3 residues before the CDR3 end, and the germline J gene provides the missing end. This chain connects TRBV5-1 to TRBJ2-3; D gene unclear. This CDR3 region has 14 residues. CDR1 and CDR2 (germline): SGHRS, YFSETQ. Trimming shortened V by 2 bases and J by 0 bases, and 7 bases separated the two germline ends. CDR3 sequence: CASSFRRSTDTQYF. The covered CDR3 bases are TGCGCCAGCAGCTTCCGAAGGAGCACAGATACG. Variable domain in full (rest from reference TRBV5-1 and TRBJ2-3): KAGVTQTPRYLIKTRGQQVTLSCSPISGHRSVSWYQQTPGQGLQFLFEYFSETQRNKGNFPGRFSGRQFSNSRSEMNVSTLELGDSALYLCASSFRRSTDTQYFGPGTRLTVL.

Turning to this clone: The CDR3 end lies 3 residues beyond the end of the read and is filled in from the germline J gene. The rearrangement links TRBV7-2 to TRBJ1-5, with D perhaps matching TRBD1 (5 bases). The germline gives CDR1 SGHTA, CDR2 FQGNSA. V was shortened by 1 base and J by 5 bases, with 12 bases between the two germline ends. The CDR3 length is 15 residues. The sequenced CDR3 bases are TGTGCCAGCAGCTTAGTGGGGGGAAGTGATCAGCCC. Translating it yields CASSLVGGSDQP. The entire CDR3 reads CASSLVGGSDQPQHF.

There are many counts of this clone. Read coverage stops 3 residues before the CDR3 terminus; the germline J gene supplies the remainder. The V gene is TRBV20-1, the J gene TRBJ2-5; D not resolved. Per germline, CDR1 DFQATT and CDR2 SNEGSKA (reference sequence). V dropped 3 bases and J dropped 2 bases, with 10 bases sitting between them. The CDR3 consists of 13 residues. Incomplete CDR3 DNA: TGCAGTGCTAGTCGGTCTCCTCAAGAGACC. This codes for CSASRSPQET. The whole CDR3 sequence reads CSASRSPQETQYF.

This clone came up many times. The read finishes 3 residues shy of the CDR3 end, and the germline J gene is used to complete it. This chain links TRBV6-2 or TRBV6-3 with TRBJ2-3, with D possibly TRBD2 on 6 matching bases. The length of the CDR3 is 16 residues. Between the trimmed V and J ends, which lost 8 bases and 5 bases, there was a span of 23 bases. Germline V gene data show CDR1 as MNHEY and CDR2 as SVGEGT. The CDR3 spells CASALFRGSALDTQYF. The covered CDR3 bases are TGTGCCAGCGCGCTATTCCGGGGGTCGGCATTAGATACG.

This clone was detected many times. The missing CDR3 end, 3 residues past where the read stops, is filled in from the germline J gene. J is TRBJ2-2 and V is TRBV10-1; no reliable D call. Germline CDR1 is WNHNN and CDR2 is SYGVQD (reference sequence). This CDR3 contains 15 residues. The ends were cut back, 6 bases at V and 2 bases at J, with 13 bases in the middle. The sequenced CDR3 bases are TGCGCCAGCAGCGACCGCGCGGAAAACACCGGGGAG. Protein sequence: CASSDRAENTGE. The full CDR3 is CASSDRAENTGELFF.

Many counts were recorded for this clone. The read terminates 3 residues before the CDR3 end, so the remaining end is supplied by the germline J gene. This sequence joins TRBV28 and TRBJ1-1; 8 bases fit TRBD1. This CDR3 comprises 14 residues. V lost 1 base to trimming and J lost 7 bases; unmatched junction nucleotides: 5. CDR1 MDHEN and CDR2 SYDVKM come from the germline V gene. The CDR3 reads CASSLLGGTGEAFF. CDR3 DNA, as far as it was read: TGTGCCAGCAGTTTATTGGGGGGGACAGGTGAA.

This clone was detected ten times or more. The CDR3 end is not reached by the read, which stops 3 residues before it; the germline J gene fills it in. This chain joins TRBV2 and TRBJ1-5, with D possibly matching TRBD1 (5 bases). Germline V lookup: CDR1 SNHLY, CDR2 FYNNEI. The ends were cut back, 6 bases at V and 3 bases at J, with 12 bases in the middle. The CDR3 sequence is 14 residues long. CDR3 bases read: TGTGCCAGCAGCAGGGAGAAAGACAATCAGCCC. Translated: CASSREKDNQP. The whole CDR3 is CASSREKDNQPQHF.